This entry describes one TCR beta chain. Its antigen has not been determined. No quality values exist for individual bases; no much larger clone is one base distant. These data belong to a study of cytomegalovirus exposure and HLA in healthy donors listed by TCRdb under 2017. Broadly, across the study: An earlier analysis of 587 of the donors reported 250 to 300 Gb of sequence data and some 120 million unique TCR beta sequences from about 179 million T cells. Among about 410 genotyped donors of the cohort, an average of roughly 230,000 unique TCR beta nucleotide sequences was sequenced per donor, of which 15% to 20% were non-productive. About 310 gigabases of sequencing data and tens of millions of unique TCR sequences were included in an early release covering 550 to 650 HLA-typed donors. Rather than drawing on any new phenotypic data, the later analysis identified candidate immune exposures from TCR beta sequences and the way those sequences occurred across donors. Of the 300 to 500 genotyped donors, 80% to 90% were placed in the genetic ancestry cluster associated with self-reported Caucasian donors. Roughly five DR-DQ haplotypes were treated as single units for association and clustering because of strong linkage in the cohort. A later analysis re-examined previously published TCR beta repertoires from 500 to 700 donors and added high-resolution HLA genotyping to investigate patterns of TCR occurrence. Both class I and class II loci were covered by HLA typing, at four-digit resolution. Besides the first cohort of roughly 660 subjects, a separate validation cohort made up of about 120 different subjects was used. All discovery cohort repertoires had been generated on a single sequencing platform. Genome-wide SNP genotypes for about three fifths of the roughly 670 donors were used in a later genetic analysis, which treated that subset as a discovery cohort. The study was designed to test whether signatures of past pathogen exposure could be identified by cataloging public T cell receptors. An earlier analysis of some 600 of the donors applied high-throughput TCR beta sequencing to assess whether each TCR beta V gene segment acted as functional or pseudogenic. The study profiled the T cell repertoires of under 700 subjects by immunosequencing and related them to cytomegalovirus serostatus. Alongside the repertoire data, information on donor age, sex, ethnicity and CMV serostatus was compiled. The study combined high-throughput TCR immunosequencing, statistical association of individual TCRs with disease status, and machine learning to predict cytomegalovirus infection status. Typing coverage differed by locus: A, B, C, DRB1 and DQB1 were typed in roughly 620-630 donors, DQA1 in 500 to 550, DPA1 in 600 to 610, and DPB1 in around 440.

The cohort was made up of approximately 670 healthy bone marrow donors. All cohort members were sampled while nominally healthy, although unrecorded immune exposures were likely present. The donor tested CMV seronegative and was one of the 352 seronegative cohort members. Every donor gave a peripheral blood sample, and the peripheral blood mononuclear cells from that sample were used for TCR beta sequencing. The Qiagen DNeasy Blood Extraction Kit was used to extract genomic DNA from the blood cell samples. Libraries were prepared through the immunoSEQ multiplex PCR assay. A mixture of 60 forward primers for TCR Vbeta segments and 13 reverse primers for TCR Jbeta segments was used in the multiplex PCR. Amplification of the CDR3 region of rearranged TCR beta genes was performed with a multiplex PCR assay on genomic DNA. The Illumina HiSeq System was used to sequence the amplified TCR beta libraries as 87-base-pair reads. In the authors' own workflow: In a later analysis, tens of millions of unique TCR beta chains were counted across the roughly 610 repertoires, and roughly 10 million of these chains were shared by at least two donors. Raw reads were error-corrected and collapsed into unique sequences with a nearest-neighbor algorithm that merged closely related sequences to remove PCR and sequencing errors. CDR3 sequences were aligned to IMGT reference sequences to assign V, D and J gene segments. For a sequence to be retained, a match of at least six nucleotides to both a V gene segment and a J gene segment was required. A rearrangement counted as productive if the CDR3 had no stop codons and remained in frame with V and J, and every other rearrangement counted as non-productive. Following IMGT convention, CDR3 was defined as the stretch from the second conserved V-encoded cysteine up to the conserved J-encoded phenylalanine. The earlier analysis of about 530 of the donors excluded any sequence lacking an unambiguous match to a single V gene segment. An earlier analysis of almost 600 of the donors classified V segments as functional when productive rearrangements were above 56.7% and as segregating when the standard deviation between donors was above 5%. A statistical classification framework was built for diagnosing cytomegalovirus status from the catalog of TCR beta chain sequences. A later analysis assigned V and J genes by comparing TCR nucleotide sequences with IMGT/GENE-DB human TR gene sequences. The TCRdist pipeline was used in a later analysis to assign CDR3 sequences and most-parsimonious VDJ recombination scenarios. In a later analysis, each TCR beta chain was defined by its CDR3 amino acid sequence together with its V-gene family, and reads without a unique V-gene family were excluded. A later analysis removed nearly 600 highly shared, low-generation-probability nucleotide sequences to deal with suspected cross-contamination and a sequencing artifact. In a later analysis, a clonal expansion index was calculated for each public chain from normalized within-repertoire ranks of inferred template counts. Generation probabilities in a later analysis came from a VDJ recombination model fitted to out-of-frame rearrangements, and those results were checked against IGoR. A later analysis scored TCR-TCR, TCR-HLA and TCR-CMV co-occurrence with hypergeometric tests, applying a repertoire-size bias correction to TCR pairs. False discovery rates were estimated in a later analysis by permuting HLA or CMV assignments 20 times. In a later analysis, co-occurring TCRs were grouped with DBSCAN, and TCRdist sequence similarity was added when clustering was performed within HLA-allele-positive subsets. Co-occurrence clustering excluded repertoires with fewer than 30,000 or more than 120,000 public chains, plus five with anomalous nucleotide sharing. In TCRdb, the immuneACCESS table is reduced to in-frame sequences with V and J assigned. These tables do not hold every clone; where another copy was compared, an unresolved V gene accounts for under half, and the others remain unexplained. V, J and clone size are taken as reported in that table, and D and trimming were inferred from the DNA itself. This sample has 150,000 to 200,000 clones in its table, and roughly 70% of those were observed once. Together, the top ten hold approximately 3% of the sample.

The research as a whole found: The authors suggested that the approach could potentially be generalized to other disease states and immunological phenotypes. A cluster of highly shared sequence variants was judged likely to represent a technical artifact of the sequencing pipeline. While some public TCRs were present in many individuals, most TCR sequences turned up only very rarely across donors. A further reported finding was that TCR beta sequences accurately predicted the HLA-A and HLA-B alleles for most subjects in the first cohort. The 87-base-pair reads could not distinguish some IMGT-functional V segments, including TRBV6-2 and TRBV6-3, so those segments were excluded. The classifier was reported to diagnose cytomegalovirus status with high specificity and sensitivity in both the original cohort and the validation cohort. For the cohort, immune exposure information was limited to CMV serostatus. In an earlier analysis of approximately 590 of the donors, most TCR beta V segments appeared in productive rearrangements about 87% or about 30% of the time, broadly matching IMGT annotations. Some 15 rarely observed V segments, including chromosome 9 orphons, were excluded from the earlier analysis of some 590 of the donors because counts were too low. A later analysis found that most CMV-associated TCR beta chains appeared HLA-restricted, with HLA associations seemingly driven largely by CMV exposure. In a later analysis, some 18,000 TCR beta sequences were associated with specific HLA alleles at a false discovery rate of 0.05. Roughly uniform sequencing depth across donors was assumed in presence/absence analyses, although this assumption may not hold. In a later analysis, TCR association rates were found to vary across HLA loci, with the most associated TCRs seen for DRB1 alleles and the fewest for HLA-C alleles. When HLA alleles, especially DR and DQ, strongly co-occurred, attributing TCR associations to individual alleles was difficult. In vitro tests confirmed that three of the cytomegalovirus-associated TCR beta chains recognize cytomegalovirus antigens. Linkage disequilibrium might explain the correlated functional status among segregating V segments, but an unknown experimental factor could not be ruled out. Compared with the roughly 700-donor mean, donors in an Asian-associated ancestry cluster had fewer N-insertions in productive TCRs, according to a later genetic analysis. This cohort had only TCR beta chains sequenced, and the lack of alpha or paired-chain data limited which features could be detected. According to a later analysis, parvovirus B19, influenza, CMV and Epstein-Barr virus appeared linked to several top co-occurrence clusters. A later analysis found that HLA-associated TCR beta chains were more clonally expanded and had lower generation probabilities than equally common non-associated chains. Because HLA typing was missing for some donors at each locus, association tests included only the typed subset. V-gene and J-gene trimming of TCR beta chains was associated with a missense DCLRE1C variant in a later genetic analysis, and the association was replicated in an independent cohort. The study listed 164 TCR beta chains as associated with cytomegalovirus.

The CDR3 starts with the cysteine, ends with the phenylalanine, and has 16 residues. The kept DNA is CDR3 alone, 48 bases in frame from the first base. Germline trimming: 4 bases from V, 6 bases from J; junction bases outside gene matches: 11. CDR1 and CDR2 are drawn from the germline V gene: SGHRS, YFSETQ. In this chain, TRBV5-1 is recombined with TRBJ1-1; 11 junctional bases match TRBD1. The clonotype comes from a male donor in good health and CMV-seronegative. Sequencing was carried out using PBMCs. The CDR3 region has the sequence CASSPWTGGDLAEAFF. The nucleotides read TGCGCCAGCAGCCCATGGACAGGGGGCGATCTGGCTGAAGCTTTCTTT.